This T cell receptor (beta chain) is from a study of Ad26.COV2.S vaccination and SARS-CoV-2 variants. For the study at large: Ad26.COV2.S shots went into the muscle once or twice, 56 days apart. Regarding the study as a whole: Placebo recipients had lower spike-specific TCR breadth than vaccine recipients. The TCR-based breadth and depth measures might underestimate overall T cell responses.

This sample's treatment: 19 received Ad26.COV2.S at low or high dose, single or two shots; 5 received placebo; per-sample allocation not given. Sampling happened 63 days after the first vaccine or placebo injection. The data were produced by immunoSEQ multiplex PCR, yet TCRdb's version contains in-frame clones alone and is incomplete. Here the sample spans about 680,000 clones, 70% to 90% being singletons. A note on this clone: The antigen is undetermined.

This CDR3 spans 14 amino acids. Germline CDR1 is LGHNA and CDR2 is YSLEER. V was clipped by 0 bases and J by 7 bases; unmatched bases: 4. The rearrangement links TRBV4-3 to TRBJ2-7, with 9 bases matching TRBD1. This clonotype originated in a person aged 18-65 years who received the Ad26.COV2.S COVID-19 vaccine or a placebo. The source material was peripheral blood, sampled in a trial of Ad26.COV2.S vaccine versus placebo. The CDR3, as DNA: TGCGCCAGCAGCCAAGAAATCGGGACAGGGGAGCAGTACTTC. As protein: CASSQEIGTGEQYF.